Sequencing of this TCR beta chain was carried out in a study of T cell changes during pregnancy in multiple sclerosis (dated by TCRdb to between 2018 and 2021). Some background on the complete study: In women with multiple sclerosis, the researchers looked at how the T cell repertoire shifted as pregnancy progressed.

Of note for this clone: The antigen it recognizes is unknown. No per-base quality is available; no much larger clone lies one base away.

For this chain, trimming is 1 base at the V end and 6 bases at the J end, and the number of junction bases without a gene match is 5. From a lookup of the germline V gene, CDR1 and CDR2 are LGHNA and YSLEER. The CDR3 runs 16 amino acids, cysteine and phenylalanine included. Only the CDR3 part of the read is kept: 48 bases, read in frame from the first base. The library was prepared using the immunoSEQ multiplex PCR assay. The table comes from immuneACCESS by way of TCRdb, which keeps in-frame sequences with V and J called. Part of the clones is missing from these tables; in studies checked, under half for an unresolved V gene and the rest for unknown reasons. This sample holds 48,000 or so clones; roughly 88% were observed only once. Of the sample, less than 1.5% falls within the top ten clones.

The TCR was taken from a female donor with multiple sclerosis, enrolled in a pregnancy study. The material sequenced was CD4+ T cells from peripheral blood mononuclear cells, taken in the second trimester of pregnancy. This sequence uses TRBV4-3 and TRBJ2-2; the junction holds 10 bases that match TRBD2. The CDR3 is CASSQGLAGVSGELFF. Here is the DNA: TGCGCCAGCAGCCAAGGTCTAGCGGGAGTTTCCGGGGAGCTGTTTTTT.